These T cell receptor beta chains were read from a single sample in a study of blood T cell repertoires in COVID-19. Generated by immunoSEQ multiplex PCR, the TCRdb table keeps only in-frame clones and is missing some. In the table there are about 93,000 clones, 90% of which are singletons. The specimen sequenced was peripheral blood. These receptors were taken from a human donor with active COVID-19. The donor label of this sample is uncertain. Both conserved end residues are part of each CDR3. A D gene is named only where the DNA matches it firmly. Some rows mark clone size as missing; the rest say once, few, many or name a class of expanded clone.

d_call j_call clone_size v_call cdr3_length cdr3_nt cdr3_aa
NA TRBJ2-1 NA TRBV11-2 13 TGTGCCAGCAGCCCACAGGCTTACAATGAGCAGTTCTTC CASSPQAYNEQFF
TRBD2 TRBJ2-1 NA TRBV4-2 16 TGTGCCAGCAGCCAACGCACTAGCGGGGGGGAGTTTTGGCGGTTCTTC CASSQRTSGGEFWRFF
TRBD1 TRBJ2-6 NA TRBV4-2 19 TGTGCCAGCAGCCTAAACCTACCGGGACAGGGGTCTGGGGCCAACGTCCTGACTTTC CASSLNLPGQGSGANVLTF
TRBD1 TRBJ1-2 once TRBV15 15 TGTGCCACCAGTCCGGATACAGGGGGCGCGACTGGCTACACCTTC CATSPDTGGATGYTF
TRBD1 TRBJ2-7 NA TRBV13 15 TGTGCCAGCAGCTTGGGAGACAGGGGGAACTACGAGCAGTACTTC CASSLGDRGNYEQYF
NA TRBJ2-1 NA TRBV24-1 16 TGTGCCACCAGTGATTTGCAGGGGTTCAACTACAATGAGCAGTTCTTC CATSDLQGFNYNEQFF
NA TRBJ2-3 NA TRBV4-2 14 TGTGCCAGCAGCCAAGGAGGTAGCACAGATACGCAGTATTTT CASSQGGSTDTQYF
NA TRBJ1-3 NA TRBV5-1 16 TGCGCCAGCAGCTTAGCTACGAGGCTCTCTGGAAACACCATATATTTT CASSLATRLSGNTIYF
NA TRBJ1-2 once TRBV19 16 TGTGCCAGTAGTTCTCCGGGCGGAGGTGGAAACTATGGCTACACCTTC CASSSPGGGGNYGYTF
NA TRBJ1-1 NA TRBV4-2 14 TGTGCCAGCAGCCAAGTCATCAAGAACACTGAAGCTTTCTTT CASSQVIKNTEAFF
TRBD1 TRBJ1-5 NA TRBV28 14 TGTGCCAGCAGTCTTACAGGGGCAGGACAGCCCCAGCATTTT CASSLTGAGQPQHF
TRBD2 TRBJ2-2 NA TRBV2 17 TGTGCCAGCAGCGACCAACGTAGCGGGGGGGAGCTCGGGGAGCTGTTTTTT CASSDQRSGGELGELFF
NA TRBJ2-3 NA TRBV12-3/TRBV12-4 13 TGTGCCAGCAGCGATCGAGGCTTAGATACGCAGTATTTT CASSDRGLDTQYF
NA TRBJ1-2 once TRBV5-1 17 TGCGCCAGCAGCTTGGTAGGTTGGTCGGCCAGGGGCTATGGCTACACCTTC CASSLVGWSARGYGYTF
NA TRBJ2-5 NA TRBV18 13 TGTGCCAGCTCACCAGGGGGAGGTGAGACCCAGTACTTC CASSPGGGETQYF
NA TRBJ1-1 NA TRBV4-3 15 TGCGCCAGCAGCCGCAAGAGGGCGCAGAACACTGAAGCTTTCTTT CASSRKRAQNTEAFF
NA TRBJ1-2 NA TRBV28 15 TGTGCCAGCAGGGGCGGGACGGAACTAAACTATGGCTACACCTTC CASRGGTELNYGYTF
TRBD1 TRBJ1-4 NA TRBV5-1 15 TGCGCCAGCAGCTTACCGGACAGGGAACGTGAAAAACTGTTTTTT CASSLPDREREKLFF
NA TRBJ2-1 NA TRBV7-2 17 TGTGCCAGCAGCTTAGGGCCGACTTCAGGGGCATACAATGAGCAGTTCTTC CASSLGPTSGAYNEQFF
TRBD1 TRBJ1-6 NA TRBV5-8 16 TGTGCCAGCAGCAGGGGACAGCAACTTTATAATTCACCCCTCCACTTT CASSRGQQLYNSPLHF
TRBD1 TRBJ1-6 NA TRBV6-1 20 TGTGCCAGCAGTGACGGCCGGGACAGGGGACACCCTTGGGGTAATTCACCCCTCCACTTT CASSDGRDRGHPWGNSPLHF
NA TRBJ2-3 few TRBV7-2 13 TGTGCCAGCAGCCGGGGGTCAGTAGATACGCAGTATTTT CASSRGSVDTQYF
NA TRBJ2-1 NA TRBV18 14 TGTGCCAGCTCACCACCGAGCTCCTACAATGAGCAGTTCTTC CASSPPSSYNEQFF
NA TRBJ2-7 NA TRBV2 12 TGTGCCAGCAGTGGAAGGAGTAACGAGCAGTACTTC CASSGRSNEQYF
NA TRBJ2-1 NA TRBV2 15 TGTGCCAGCAGTCGACAGGATAGCCCCTACAATGAGCAGTTCTTC CASSRQDSPYNEQFF
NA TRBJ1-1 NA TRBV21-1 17 TGTGCCAGCAGCTGGAGAGGCGAAGGGGGCAAGAGGACTGAAGCTTTCTTT CASSWRGEGGKRTEAFF
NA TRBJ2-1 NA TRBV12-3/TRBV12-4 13 TGTGCCAGCAGTTTTTCAGGGGTCGATGAGCAGTTCTTC CASSFSGVDEQFF